This TCR beta chain was recovered during a study of T-cell reconstitution after alpha-beta-depleted transplantation in children. The sample holds many counts of this clonotype. Unique molecular identifiers were used in preparing the TCRbeta library. TCRdb re-called the PCR reads through MiXCR, storing one row per CDR3 protein. The sample consists of some 300,000 distinct CDR3 sequences, about 9.4% of them appearing once. This TCR was sampled from a boy less than two years old with acute myeloid leukemia, due to receive a stem cell transplant. Specimen: PBMCs, collected before TCRalphabeta/CD19-depleted stem cell transplant.

CDR3 bases: TGTGCCAGCAGCTTAGATCTAGACTACAATGAGCAGTTCTTC. It codes for CASSLDLDYNEQFF. The V gene is TRBV7-6, the J gene TRBJ2-1; D is uncertain. The V gene lost 1 base and the J gene lost 3 bases, with 7 bases spanning the gap. Germline CDR1 SGHVS, CDR2 FNYEAQ. This CDR3 region has 14 residues.